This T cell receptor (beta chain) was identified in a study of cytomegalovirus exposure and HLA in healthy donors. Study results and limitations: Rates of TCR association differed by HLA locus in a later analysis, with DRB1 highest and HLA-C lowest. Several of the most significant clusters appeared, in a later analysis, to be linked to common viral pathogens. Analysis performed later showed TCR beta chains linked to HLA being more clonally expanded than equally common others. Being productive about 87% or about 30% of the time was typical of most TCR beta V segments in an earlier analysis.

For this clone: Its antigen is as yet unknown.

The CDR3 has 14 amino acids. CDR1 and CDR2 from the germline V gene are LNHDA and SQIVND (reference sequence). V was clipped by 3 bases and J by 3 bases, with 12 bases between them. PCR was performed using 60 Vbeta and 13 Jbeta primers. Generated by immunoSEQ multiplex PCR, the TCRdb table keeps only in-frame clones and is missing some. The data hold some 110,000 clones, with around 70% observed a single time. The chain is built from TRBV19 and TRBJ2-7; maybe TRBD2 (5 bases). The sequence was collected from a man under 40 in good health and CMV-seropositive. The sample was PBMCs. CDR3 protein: CASSIGDTNYEQYF. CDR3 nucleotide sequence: TGTGCCAGTAGTATCGGGGATACGAACTACGAGCAGTACTTC.